A selection of T cell receptor beta chains follows, all from one sample in a study of blood T cell repertoires in COVID-19. Sequenced by immunoSEQ multiplex PCR; TCRdb stores in-frame clones only, minus some. The sample carries roughly 180,000 clones, roughly 76% recorded once. What was sequenced was peripheral blood. These receptors originate from a woman aged 45 to 65 with active or convalescent COVID-19. The CDR3 runs from the conserved cysteine through the conserved F or W. Each record gives: V gene, D gene, clone size, J gene, CDR3 protein, CDR3 DNA. The D gene is left open where the match is weak. Expanded clones get a size class; other rows say once, few or many, or leave the size out.

TRBV6-5	-	-	TRBJ1-6	CASRRLGPGNSPLHF	TGTGCCAGCAGACGACTGGGTCCGGGTAATTCACCCCTCCACTTT
TRBV4-2	-	-	TRBJ1-2	CASSPDGEYYGYTF	TGTGCCAGCAGCCCCGACGGGGAGTACTATGGCTACACCTTC
TRBV6-2/TRBV6-3	TRBD2	once	TRBJ2-7	CASSYGFTSGGSYEQYF	TGTGCCAGCAGTTACGGGTTTACTAGCGGAGGATCCTACGAGCAGTACTTC
TRBV10-3	-	-	TRBJ1-1	CAISDTSGGAGSTEAFF	TGTGCCATCAGTGATACCAGCGGGGGCGCGGGGAGCACTGAAGCTTTCTTT
TRBV5-1	TRBD1	-	TRBJ1-2	CASSLDGQGNYGYTF	TGCGCCAGCAGCTTAGATGGACAGGGAAACTATGGCTACACCTTC
TRBV7-6	TRBD1	few	TRBJ1-6	CASSRGQASSYNSPLHF	TGTGCCAGCAGCCGCGGACAGGCAAGCTCCTATAATTCACCCCTCCACTTT
TRBV4-3	-	-	TRBJ1-2	CASSQGGREYTF	TGCGCCAGCAGCCAAGGCGGCAGGGAATACACCTTC
TRBV20-1	-	-	TRBJ1-5	CSASRGGRSNQPQHF	TGCAGTGCTAGTAGGGGGGGGCGTAGCAATCAGCCCCAGCATTTT
TRBV6-5	TRBD2	-	TRBJ2-1	CASSLELAVSYNEQFF	TGTGCCAGCAGTTTGGAACTAGCGGTTTCCTACAATGAGCAGTTCTTC
TRBV14	TRBD1	many	TRBJ2-7	CASSQEPGQGQYF	TGTGCCAGCAGCCAAGAGCCGGGACAGGGCCAGTACTTC
TRBV5-1	TRBD2	once	TRBJ2-7	CASSGRTSGPYEQYF	TGCGCCAGCAGCGGTCGGACTAGCGGCCCTTACGAGCAGTACTTC
TRBV3-1/TRBV3-2	-	-	TRBJ2-1	CASAGEYEQFF	TGTGCCAGCGCAGGGGAGTATGAGCAGTTCTTC
TRBV6-5	TRBD1	-	TRBJ2-3	CASRGTEGVDTQYF	TGTGCCAGCAGGGGGACAGAGGGCGTAGATACGCAGTATTTT
TRBV3-1/TRBV3-2	-	once	TRBJ1-2	CASSLQGSEERGYTF	TGTGCCAGCAGCCTCCAGGGGTCGGAGGAGAGAGGCTACACCTTC
TRBV7-9	TRBD1	-	TRBJ2-2	CASRPGTGGSTGELFF	TGTGCCAGCAGACCCGGGACAGGGGGGTCCACCGGGGAGCTGTTTTTT
TRBV27	TRBD1	-	TRBJ1-1	CASSLTGGPEAFF	TGTGCCAGCAGTCTTACAGGGGGCCCTGAAGCTTTCTTT
TRBV10-3	-	-	TRBJ2-3	CAISTGEGGEGTDTQYF	TGTGCCATCAGTACGGGGGAGGGGGGCGAGGGCACAGATACGCAGTATTTT
TRBV7-9	-	-	TRBJ2-3	CASSLDGGVTDTQYF	TGTGCCAGCAGCTTAGATGGCGGGGTCACAGATACGCAGTATTTT
TRBV18	TRBD1	once	TRBJ1-5	CASSPGQGGASNQPQHF	TGTGCCAGCTCACCCGGACAGGGGGGTGCGAGCAATCAGCCCCAGCATTTT
TRBV30	-	-	TRBJ1-1	CAWSAEEGTEAFF	TGTGCCTGGAGTGCGGAGGAGGGGACTGAAGCTTTCTTT
TRBV19	TRBD1	-	TRBJ2-5	CASSTGTGGWGETQYF	TGTGCCAGTAGTACCGGAACAGGGGGCTGGGGAGAGACCCAGTACTTC
TRBV2	TRBD1	-	TRBJ2-2	CASKRPGGAGTGELFF	TGTGCCAGCAAAAGGCCAGGGGGCGCTGGCACCGGGGAGCTGTTTTTT
TRBV19	-	-	TRBJ1-5	CATVPRQGSNQPQHF	TGTGCCACCGTCCCGAGGCAGGGAAGCAATCAGCCCCAGCATTTT
TRBV5-6	TRBD2	-	TRBJ2-7	CASSLGGTSGLYEQYF	TGTGCCAGCAGCTTGGGGGGGACTAGCGGACTCTACGAGCAGTACTTC
TRBV12-5	-	-	TRBJ1-2	CASGFLGDYGYTF	TGTGCTAGTGGTTTCCTAGGGGACTATGGCTACACCTTC
TRBV2	-	once	TRBJ2-3	CASEGGRGATDTQYF	TGTGCCAGTGAGGGAGGGAGGGGGGCCACAGATACGCAGTATTTT
TRBV2	-	-	TRBJ2-7	CASSVGGLYEQYF	TGTGCCAGCAGTGTCGGGGGGCTCTACGAGCAGTACTTC
TRBV28	-	few	TRBJ1-5	CASSPSRQAGQPQHF	TGTGCCAGCAGTCCTTCACGACAGGCAGGTCAGCCCCAGCATTTT
TRBV5-1	-	-	TRBJ1-2	CASSLATPGGYTF	TGCGCCAGCAGCTTGGCCACCCCAGGTGGCTACACCTTC
TRBV7-2	-	-	TRBJ2-7	CASSFQASYEQYF	TGTGCCAGCAGCTTCCAGGCCTCCTACGAGCAGTACTTC
TRBV10-3	TRBD2	-	TRBJ2-1	CAIKPGLAGEGQFF	TGTGCCATAAAGCCGGGACTAGCGGGGGAAGGGCAGTTCTTC
TRBV30	-	once	TRBJ1-2	CAWRPPGGGYTF	TGTGCCTGGAGACCCCCAGGTGGCGGCTACACCTTC
TRBV3-1/TRBV3-2	TRBD2	-	TRBJ2-7	CASSSPDTSGSSYEQYF	TGTGCCAGCAGCTCACCGGACACTAGCGGTAGCTCCTACGAGCAGTACTTC
TRBV5-1	-	-	TRBJ1-3	CASSLVGATVGNTIYF	TGCGCCAGCAGCTTGGTGGGGGCTACGGTCGGAAACACCATATATTTT
TRBV28	-	-	TRBJ1-1	CASSRQAEAFF	TGTGCCAGCAGTAGACAGGCTGAAGCTTTCTTT
TRBV29-1	-	-	TRBJ1-2	CSVEINYGYTF	TGCAGCGTTGAAATAAACTATGGCTACACCTTC
TRBV19	-	many	TRBJ2-3	CASSTRVDGGTDTQYF	TGTGCCAGTAGTACCCGGGTCGACGGGGGCACAGATACGCAGTATTTT
TRBV19	TRBD2	-	TRBJ2-7	CASSIRSLAGMDEQYF	TGTGCCAGTAGTATAAGGTCGCTAGCGGGAATGGACGAGCAGTACTTC
TRBV7-9	-	-	TRBJ2-7	CASSLAGRGAYEQYF	TGTGCCAGCAGCTTAGCCGGGAGAGGAGCCTACGAGCAGTACTTC
TRBV2	-	-	TRBJ1-2	CASSEVGHDNQNGYTF	TGTGCCAGCAGTGAAGTGGGCCATGACAACCAAAATGGCTACACCTTC
TRBV27	-	-	TRBJ1-5	CASSLAGGADQPQHF	TGTGCCAGCAGTTTAGCGGGGGGGGCGGATCAGCCCCAGCATTTT
TRBV6-2/TRBV6-3	-	many	TRBJ2-2	CASSSASGLYTGELFF	TGTGCCAGCAGTTCGGCGAGCGGGCTATACACCGGGGAGCTGTTTTTT
TRBV30	-	-	TRBJ1-2	CAWSDAYRSRGYGYTF	TGTGCCTGGAGTGATGCATACAGGTCCCGGGGGTATGGCTACACCTTC
TRBV10-1	TRBD1	-	TRBJ1-5	CASSATGSQPQHF	TGCGCCAGCAGTGCGACAGGGTCTCAGCCCCAGCATTTT
TRBV7-3	-	-	TRBJ2-5	CASSLSSPGSQETQYF	TGTGCCAGCAGCTTATCTAGTCCCGGTTCCCAAGAGACCCAGTACTTC
TRBV19	TRBD1	-	TRBJ1-5	CASRLDRGGNQPQHF	TGTGCCAGTAGACTTGACAGGGGAGGAAATCAGCCCCAGCATTTT
TRBV6-5	TRBD2	-	TRBJ2-7	CASRAGLARFEQYF	TGTGCCAGCAGAGCAGGACTAGCGAGATTCGAGCAGTACTTC
TRBV4-2	TRBD2	-	TRBJ2-1	CASSQEVGTRNNEQFF	TGTGCCAGCAGCCAAGAGGTAGGGACTAGGAACAATGAGCAGTTCTTC
TRBV7-2	-	-	TRBJ2-1	CASSPVALSSYNEQFF	TGTGCCAGCAGCCCCGTAGCGCTGAGCTCCTACAATGAGCAGTTCTTC
TRBV28	TRBD2	-	TRBJ2-7	CASSLAGTSLEQYF	TGTGCCAGCAGTTTGGCCGGGACTAGCCTCGAGCAGTACTTC
TRBV5-4	TRBD1	-	TRBJ1-2	CASSLDRGYGYTF	TGTGCCAGCAGCCTTGACAGGGGTTATGGCTACACCTTC